Sequencing of this T cell receptor beta chain was carried out in a study of cytomegalovirus exposure and HLA in healthy donors. The study, taken as a whole, reports: CMV serostatus was the only recorded immune exposure for donors. Later on, an analysis found that several of the most significant clusters appeared to be linked to common viral pathogens, which included parvovirus B19.

The PCR used 60 Vbeta and 13 Jbeta primers. The method was immunoSEQ multiplex PCR; TCRdb's version includes in-frame clones alone and lacks a portion of them. The sample comprises roughly 150,000 clones, roughly 80% of which are singletons, and about 2.3% rests with the top ten. Details on this clone: Antigen: not known.

Germline CDR1 reads WSHSY; CDR2 reads SAAADI. CDR3 length equals 14 residues. Trimming pared 6 bases from V and 8 bases from J, leaving 17 bases between. The sequencing input was PBMCs. V usage is TRBV10-2 and J usage is TRBJ1-3; maybe TRBD1 (5 bases). The receptor's source is a male donor in good health and CMV-seronegative. The CDR3 reads CASSEIGHRDTIYF. The DNA for the CDR3 is TGCGCCAGCAGCGAGATTGGACATAGGGACACCATATATTTT.